The entry below describes one TCR beta chain. Its matching antigen is unknown. RNA extraction and reverse transcription yielded cDNA as sequencing template. Here immunoSEQ multiplex PCR was the method, and the copy in TCRdb shows in-frame clones only, minus some. The repertoire includes 130,000 to 150,000 clones, less than 65% of them detected once, and around 34% sits in the top ten. Using a FACSAria, the CD4+ and CD8+ T cells were sorted from the PBMCs. The data derive from a study of CD8+ T cells in alopecia areata. Trimming left V 6 bases short and J 3 bases short, with 6 bases between. The CDR3 runs 11 residues. The germline V gene has CDR1 SNHLY and CDR2 FYNNEI. Study results and caveats: Although TCR sharing was seen in mice, sharing across patients was less clear, possibly for HLA-related reasons.

This TCR derives from a human donor in good health. The chain employs TRBV2 and TRBJ2-7; D is uncertain. Sequenced input: CD8+ T cells sorted from blood. This chain's CDR3 is CASSPVYEQYF. Here the CDR3 DNA reads TGTGCCAGCAGCCCAGTCTACGAGCAGTACTTC.